The rows below give T cell receptor beta chains drawn from one sample of a study of naive and memory T cell subsets. One entry per CDR3 protein results from TCRdb running MiXCR on the UMI-ligation and nested PCR reads. Of over 110,000 distinct CDR3 sequences in the sample, 15% to 25% were seen once. What was sequenced was naive CD8+ T cells from blood. These receptors all come from a human donor in good health. Each CDR3 is given with its conserved first and last residue. A D gene is named only where the DNA matches it firmly. Size values are once, few and many counts, or a class for expanded clones, and some rows have none.

TRBJ2-7	TRBV6-5	.	.	CASSYSGNYEQYF	TGTGCCAGCAGTTACTCCGGGAACTACGAGCAGTACTTC
TRBJ2-5	TRBV30	TRBD2	.	CAWSPKSGRAVETQYF	TGTGCCTGGAGTCCCAAAAGCGGGAGGGCCGTGGAGACCCAGTACTTC
TRBJ1-5	TRBV20-1	.	.	CSAFERGYGNQPQHF	TGCAGTGCTTTCGAAAGGGGATACGGCAATCAGCCCCAGCATTTT
TRBJ1-5	TRBV27	.	.	CASSPRQENEPQHF	TGTGCCAGCAGCCCGAGACAGGAAAATGAGCCCCAGCATTTT
TRBJ2-7	TRBV7-9	.	.	CASSFSSGEQYF	TGTGCCAGCAGCTTCAGTAGTGGCGAGCAGTACTTC
TRBJ2-7	TRBV14	TRBD1	.	CASSPGQGAGYEQYF	TGTGCCAGCAGCCCGGGACAGGGGGCGGGCTACGAGCAGTACTTC
TRBJ1-5	TRBV2	.	few	CASSGPNQPQHF	TGTGCCAGCAGTGGGCCCAATCAGCCCCAGCATTTT
TRBJ2-3	TRBV11-2	.	.	CASSSPWRADTQYF	TGTGCCAGCAGCTCCCCATGGCGGGCGGATACGCAGTATTTT
TRBJ2-3	TRBV7-9	.	few	CASSSTAVFPTDTQYF	TGTGCCAGCAGCTCAACGGCGGTTTTCCCCACAGATACGCAGTATTTT
TRBJ2-7	TRBV12-3/TRBV12-4	TRBD2	.	CASSWLAGDYEQYF	TGTGCCAGCAGTTGGCTAGCGGGGGACTACGAGCAGTACTTC
TRBJ2-3	TRBV6-5	TRBD2	few	CASSTTSGSDDTQYF	TGTGCCAGCAGTACGACTAGCGGGAGCGATGATACGCAGTATTTT
TRBJ1-1	TRBV12-3/TRBV12-4	TRBD1	few	CASRATGGINTEAFF	TGTGCCAGCAGAGCTACAGGGGGCATCAACACTGAAGCTTTCTTT
TRBJ2-1	TRBV19	.	few	CASSIDGWGYNEQFF	TGTGCCAGTAGTATAGATGGGTGGGGGTACAATGAGCAGTTCTTC
TRBJ2-1	TRBV5-1	.	.	CASSLWGAGSTYNEQFF	TGCGCCAGCAGCTTGTGGGGTGCGGGATCCACCTACAATGAGCAGTTCTTC
TRBJ2-4	TRBV5-4	.	.	CASGGNENIQYF	TGTGCCAGCGGCGGGAACGAAAACATTCAGTACTTC
TRBJ2-3	TRBV11-2	.	few	CASTSDRDTQYF	TGTGCCAGCACCTCGGACCGAGATACGCAGTATTTT
TRBJ2-1	TRBV28	.	.	CASSFSFGQSSYNEQFF	TGTGCCAGCAGTTTTAGTTTTGGGCAGAGCTCCTACAATGAGCAGTTCTTC
TRBJ2-3	TRBV6-5	TRBD2	.	CASSPSIAGGRTDTQYF	TGTGCCAGCAGTCCATCCATAGCGGGAGGACGCACAGATACGCAGTATTTT
TRBJ1-1	TRBV12-5	.	.	CASGLTTGQIDNMNTEAFF	TGTGCTAGTGGTTTGACCACCGGACAGATAGACAATATGAACACTGAAGCTTTCTTT
TRBJ1-4	TRBV30	TRBD1	.	CAWSVGQPNEKLFF	TGTGCCTGGAGTGTGGGACAGCCTAATGAAAAACTGTTTTTT
TRBJ2-1	TRBV10-2	.	once	CASSERENEQFF	TGCGCCAGCAGTGAACGAGAGAATGAGCAGTTCTTC
TRBJ2-1	TRBV29-1	.	.	CSTPGPGTNEQFF	TGCAGCACTCCGGGACCCGGAACCAATGAGCAGTTCTTC
TRBJ2-3	TRBV11-2	.	.	CASSSWPRSTDTQYF	TGTGCCAGCAGCTCCTGGCCTCGGTCCACAGATACGCAGTATTTT
TRBJ2-3	TRBV12-3/TRBV12-4	.	.	CASSHRDDYTDTQYF	TGTGCCAGCAGTCACCGGGACGACTACACAGATACGCAGTATTTT
TRBJ2-7	TRBV27	.	.	CASSPDSQYEQYF	TGTGCCAGCAGTCCCGACAGTCAGTACGAGCAGTACTTC
TRBJ2-2	TRBV6-5	.	.	CASSYKKTGELFF	TGTGCCAGCAGTTATAAAAAAACCGGGGAGCTGTTTTTT
TRBJ2-1	TRBV9	TRBD2	.	CASSVGLAGEESPGEQFF	TGTGCCAGCAGCGTAGGACTAGCGGGAGAAGAGAGCCCGGGAGAGCAGTTCTTC
TRBJ2-2	TRBV5-4	.	.	CASSPAPLAGELFF	TGTGCCAGCAGCCCAGCCCCTCTAGCGGGGGAGCTGTTTTTT
TRBJ2-1	TRBV7-9	.	once	CASSPDGLNEQFF	TGTGCCAGCAGCCCCGACGGACTCAATGAGCAGTTCTTC
TRBJ2-1	TRBV7-2	.	few	CASSLLWTESSYNEQFF	TGTGCCAGCAGCTTACTATGGACAGAGAGCTCCTACAATGAGCAGTTCTTC
TRBJ1-5	TRBV28	TRBD1	few	CASSLTGSVQPQHF	TGTGCCAGCAGTCTGACAGGGTCGGTCCAGCCCCAGCATTTT
TRBJ2-7	TRBV9	.	once	CASSVDPDPYEQYF	TGTGCCAGCAGCGTAGACCCAGATCCCTACGAGCAGTACTTC
TRBJ2-6	TRBV7-9	.	.	CASSLAGDNVLTF	TGTGCCAGCAGCTTAGCGGGTGACAACGTCCTGACTTTC
TRBJ2-1	TRBV5-6	.	.	CASTFGGGYEQFF	TGTGCCAGCACCTTTGGGGGGGGCTATGAGCAGTTCTTC
TRBJ2-1	TRBV27	TRBD2	.	CASSLGTSSEQFF	TGTGCCAGCAGTTTAGGGACTAGTAGTGAGCAGTTCTTC
TRBJ2-1	TRBV29-1	.	few	CSVESVRHEQFF	TGCAGCGTTGAATCTGTCCGCCATGAGCAGTTCTTC
TRBJ1-2	TRBV12-3/TRBV12-4	TRBD1	few	CASSPDRGYGYTF	TGTGCCAGCAGCCCGGACAGGGGCTATGGCTACACCTTC
TRBJ2-1	TRBV15	.	few	CATSKPGSSYNEQFF	TGTGCTACCAGCAAGCCAGGGAGCTCCTACAATGAGCAGTTCTTC
TRBJ2-7	TRBV5-6	.	.	CASSFNHEQYF	TGTGCCAGCAGCTTCAATCACGAGCAGTACTTC
TRBJ1-1	TRBV6-5	.	.	CASSYGTNTEAFF	TGTGCCAGCAGCTATGGGACGAACACTGAAGCTTTCTTT
TRBJ2-7	TRBV11-2	.	.	CASSLEVYEQYF	TGTGCCAGCAGCTTAGAAGTGTACGAGCAGTACTTC
TRBJ1-4	TRBV20-1	.	.	CSASGGADEKLFF	TGCAGTGCTAGCGGGGGGGCGGATGAAAAACTGTTTTTT
TRBJ2-1	TRBV19	TRBD2	.	CASSIRAGGDNEQFF	TGTGCCAGTAGTATACGGGCGGGAGGGGACAATGAGCAGTTCTTC
TRBJ2-7	TRBV27	.	.	CASSLYGSGYEQYF	TGTGCCAGCAGTTTATACGGGAGCGGATACGAGCAGTACTTC
TRBJ2-1	TRBV6-2/TRBV6-3	.	few	CASSYGGTNYNEQFF	TGTGCCAGCAGTTACGGGGGGACAAATTACAATGAGCAGTTCTTC
TRBJ2-7	TRBV2	.	.	CASSEEGNPTYEQYF	TGTGCCAGCAGTGAAGAGGGGAATCCCACCTACGAGCAGTACTTC
TRBJ2-7	TRBV30	.	few	CAWSEGGTYEQYF	TGTGCCTGGAGTGAAGGGGGGACCTACGAGCAGTACTTC
TRBJ2-7	TRBV12-3/TRBV12-4	TRBD1	.	CASSPGDRSYEQYF	TGTGCCAGCAGTCCGGGGGACAGGAGCTACGAGCAGTACTTC